This TCR beta chain was found in a study of T cells in Graves' hyperthyroidism and ophthalmopathy. Study-level background: Peripheral blood sampling occurred at initial diagnosis, before any treatment. Study-level points and caveats: Blood shared most expanded thyroid clonotypes above 0.001. Stable hyperthyroidism and ophthalmopathy were separated using 13 V-J signatures.

The TCR beta CDR3 regions underwent amplification using RNA transcripts as the source. A first-round RT-PCR of the TCR CDR3 used the HTBI primer set. MiXCR, run by TCRdb on the multiplex PCR reads, gives a single entry per CDR3 protein. The data show about half a million distinct CDR3 sequences, around 22% seen once. CDR3 length: 13 residues. The V end was cut by 6 bases, the J end by 5 bases, with 13 bases between. Germline V gives CDR1 MNHNS, CDR2 SASEGT. Ophthalmopathy cases met thresholds of Clinical Activity Score at least 3, NOSPECS grade at least 4 and duration under 3 months. The table lists this clonotype with many counts. Its target is unknown.

Material: blood. V is TRBV6-1 and J is TRBJ1-1, with D perhaps TRBD1 (6 bases). This TCR came from a woman aged 25 to 39 with Graves' ophthalmopathy. In DNA, the CDR3 is TGTGCCAGCAGGAGGGGGGGAGGGACTGAAGCTTTCTTT. It yields the protein CASRRGGGTEAFF.